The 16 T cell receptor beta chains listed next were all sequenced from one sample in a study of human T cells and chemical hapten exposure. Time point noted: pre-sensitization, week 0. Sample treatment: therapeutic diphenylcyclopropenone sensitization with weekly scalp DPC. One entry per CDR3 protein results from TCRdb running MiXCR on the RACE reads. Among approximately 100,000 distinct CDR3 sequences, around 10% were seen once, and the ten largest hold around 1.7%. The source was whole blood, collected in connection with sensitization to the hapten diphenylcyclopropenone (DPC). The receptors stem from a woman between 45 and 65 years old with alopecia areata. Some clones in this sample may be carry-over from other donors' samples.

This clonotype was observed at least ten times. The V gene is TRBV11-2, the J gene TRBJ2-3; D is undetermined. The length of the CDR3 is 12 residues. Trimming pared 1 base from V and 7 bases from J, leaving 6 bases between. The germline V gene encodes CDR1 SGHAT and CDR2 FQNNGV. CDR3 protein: CASSLGANTQYF. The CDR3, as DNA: TGTGCCAGCAGCTTAGGAGCAAATACGCAGTATTTT.

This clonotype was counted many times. Here the CDR3 reads CASSQDRGDRAYEQYF. In nucleotides, the CDR3 is TGCGCCAGCAGCCAAGATAGGGGGGACAGAGCCTACGAGCAGTACTTC. This chain links TRBV4-3 with TRBJ2-7; weak D call: TRBD1 (7 bases). The CDR3 has 16 residues. V gave up 0 bases and J gave up 2 bases, with 14 bases separating them. Germline-derived CDR1 and CDR2 are LGHNA and YSLEER.

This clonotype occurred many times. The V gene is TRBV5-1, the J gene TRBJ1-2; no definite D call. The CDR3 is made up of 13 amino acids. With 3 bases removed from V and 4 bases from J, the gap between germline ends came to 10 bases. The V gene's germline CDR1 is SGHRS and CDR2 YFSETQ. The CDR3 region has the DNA TGCGCCAGCAGCTCGGACTCAAGCTATGGCTACACCTTC. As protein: CASSSDSSYGYTF.

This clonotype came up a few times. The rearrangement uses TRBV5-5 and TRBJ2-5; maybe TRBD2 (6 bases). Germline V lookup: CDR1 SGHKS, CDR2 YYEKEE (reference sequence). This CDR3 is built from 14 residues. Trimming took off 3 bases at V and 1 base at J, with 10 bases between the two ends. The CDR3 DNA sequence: TGTGCCAGCAGCTGGAGGGACTTCCAAGAGACCCAGTACTTC. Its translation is CASSWRDFQETQYF. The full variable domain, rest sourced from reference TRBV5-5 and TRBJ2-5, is DAGVTQSPTHLIKTRGQQVTLRCSPISGHKSVSWYQQVLGQGPQFIFQYYEKEERGRGNFPDRFSARQFPNYSSELNVNALLLGDSALYLCASSWRDFQETQYFGPGTRLLVL.

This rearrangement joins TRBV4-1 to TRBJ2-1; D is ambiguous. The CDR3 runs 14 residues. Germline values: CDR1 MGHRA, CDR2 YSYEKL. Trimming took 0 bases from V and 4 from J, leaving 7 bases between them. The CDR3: CASSQDFGYNEQFF. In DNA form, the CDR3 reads TGCGCCAGCAGCCAAGATTTCGGTTACAATGAGCAGTTCTTC.

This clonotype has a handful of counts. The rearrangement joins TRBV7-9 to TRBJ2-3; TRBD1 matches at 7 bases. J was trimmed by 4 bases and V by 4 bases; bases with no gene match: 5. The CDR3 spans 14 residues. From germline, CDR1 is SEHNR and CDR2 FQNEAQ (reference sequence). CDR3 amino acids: CASSWNRGPDTQYF. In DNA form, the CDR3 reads TGTGCCAGCAGCTGGAACAGGGGCCCAGATACGCAGTATTTT.

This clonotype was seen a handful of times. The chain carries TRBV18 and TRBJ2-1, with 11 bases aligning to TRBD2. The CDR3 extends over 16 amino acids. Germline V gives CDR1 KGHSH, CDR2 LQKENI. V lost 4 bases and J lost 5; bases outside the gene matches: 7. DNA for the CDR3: TGTGCCAGCTCACGAACCGGGACTAGCGGCCACAATGAGCAGTTCTTC. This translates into CASSRTGTSGHNEQFF.

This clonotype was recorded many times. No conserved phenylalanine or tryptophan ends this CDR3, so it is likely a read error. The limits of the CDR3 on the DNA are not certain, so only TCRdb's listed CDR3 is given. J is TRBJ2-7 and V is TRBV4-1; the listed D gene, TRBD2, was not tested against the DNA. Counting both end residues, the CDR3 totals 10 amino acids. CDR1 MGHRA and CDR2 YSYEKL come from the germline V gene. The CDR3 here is CASSQDRDLL.

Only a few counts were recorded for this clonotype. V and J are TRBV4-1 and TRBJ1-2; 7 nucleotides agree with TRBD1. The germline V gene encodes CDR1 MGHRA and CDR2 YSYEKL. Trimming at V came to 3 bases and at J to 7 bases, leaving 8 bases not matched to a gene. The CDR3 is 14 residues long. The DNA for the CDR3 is TGCGCCAGCAGCCAGACCCAGGGGGTCGGTGGCTACACCTTC. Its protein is CASSQTQGVGGYTF.

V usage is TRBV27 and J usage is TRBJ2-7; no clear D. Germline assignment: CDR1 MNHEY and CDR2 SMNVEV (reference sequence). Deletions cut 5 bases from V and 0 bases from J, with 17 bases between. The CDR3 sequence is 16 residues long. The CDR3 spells CASSPGAGLSSYEQYF. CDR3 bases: TGTGCCAGCAGTCCGGGTGCAGGATTAAGCTCCTACGAGCAGTACTTC.

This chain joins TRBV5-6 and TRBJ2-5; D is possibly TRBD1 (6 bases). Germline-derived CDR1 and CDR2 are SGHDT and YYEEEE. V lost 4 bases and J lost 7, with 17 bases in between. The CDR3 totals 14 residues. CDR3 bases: TGTGCCAGCAGCCCCTCAGGGGTGATAGTGACCCAGTACTTC. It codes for CASSPSGVIVTQYF.

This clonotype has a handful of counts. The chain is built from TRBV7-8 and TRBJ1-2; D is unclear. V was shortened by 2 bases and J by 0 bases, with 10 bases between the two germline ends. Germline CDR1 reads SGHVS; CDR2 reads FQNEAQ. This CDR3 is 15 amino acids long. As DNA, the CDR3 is TGTGCCAGCAGCTTAAGCCGACTGTCTAACTATGGCTACACCTTC. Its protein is CASSLSRLSNYGYTF.

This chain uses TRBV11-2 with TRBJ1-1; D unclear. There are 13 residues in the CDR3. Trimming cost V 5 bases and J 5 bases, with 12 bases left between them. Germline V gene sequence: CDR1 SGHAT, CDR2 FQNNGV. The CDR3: CASSPPVSTEAFF. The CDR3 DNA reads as TGTGCCAGCAGCCCCCCGGTCAGTACTGAAGCTTTCTTT.

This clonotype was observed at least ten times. In nucleotides, the CDR3 is TGTGCCAGCAGCTTCTCGGCGGGGCCCAATGAGCAGTTCTTC. Translation gives CASSFSAGPNEQFF. This chain uses TRBV7-9 with TRBJ2-1; TRBD2 is a possible D gene (6 bases). The ends were cut back, 3 bases at V and 6 bases at J, with 12 bases in the middle. The CDR3 loop spans 14 amino acids. CDR1 SEHNR and CDR2 FQNEAQ come from the germline V gene (reference sequence).

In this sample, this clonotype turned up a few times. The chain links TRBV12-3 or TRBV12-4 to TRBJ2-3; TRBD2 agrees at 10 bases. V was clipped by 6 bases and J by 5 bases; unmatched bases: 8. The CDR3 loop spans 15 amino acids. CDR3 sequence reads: CASSRTSGAGDTQYF. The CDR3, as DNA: TGTGCCAGCAGCCGAACTAGCGGGGCTGGAGATACGCAGTATTTT.

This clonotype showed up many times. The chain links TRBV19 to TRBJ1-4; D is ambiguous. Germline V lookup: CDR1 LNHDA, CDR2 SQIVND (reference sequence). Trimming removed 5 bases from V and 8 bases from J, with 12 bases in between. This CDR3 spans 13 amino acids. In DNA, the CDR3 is TGTGCCAGTAGTGCCGTCTCCGCAGAAAAACTGTTTTTT. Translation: CASSAVSAEKLFF.